This T cell receptor (beta chain) was retrieved from a study of blood T cell repertoires in COVID-19. Study-wide background: The origin of the acute and convalescent COVID-19 samples was the United States, Italy and Spain. T cells, B-cell-depleted T cells, or PBMCs provided the cDNA or gDNA that served as material.

Clones were sequenced by immunoSEQ multiplex PCR, and TCRdb holds only the in-frame ones, with some missing. The sample holds 130,000 to 150,000 clones, roughly 84% seen once. Participants spanned ages about 18 to 89 years and resided in about two dozen US areas. Clinical history reported by participants formed the basis on which cohorts were assigned. CDR3 length equals 13 residues. CDR1 is SGHKS, CDR2 YYEKEE, per germline (reference sequence). V was shortened by 0 bases and J by 6 bases, with 8 bases between the two germline ends. V is TRBV5-5 and J is TRBJ2-3; the D is unclear. The sample was PBMCs or T cells enriched from blood (not recorded which). The source is a man aged 35-49 years with acute COVID-19. DNA for the CDR3: TGTGCCAGCAGCTTGGTGCCCGCGGATACGCAGTATTTT. Amino acids: CASSLVPADTQYF.